The 9 T cell receptor beta chains reported below all come from one sample, sequenced in a study of T cell changes during pregnancy in multiple sclerosis. TCRdb's table, derived via immunoSEQ multiplex PCR, lists solely in-frame clones and lacks some. The sample has 85,000 to 120,000 clones, around 93% seen once. Sample: peripheral blood, taken after pregnancy. The receptors were gathered from a female donor with multiple sclerosis, enrolled in a pregnancy study.

The J gene is TRBJ2-3, the V gene TRBV7-3; 10 bases map to TRBD2. Trimming cost V 5 bases and J 7 bases; bases outside gene matches: 6. From germline, CDR1 is SGHTA and CDR2 FQGTGA. The CDR3 length is 14 residues. Here the CDR3 reads CASSLSGGANTQYF. CDR3 DNA: TGTGCCAGCAGCCTCAGCGGGGGGGCCAATACGCAGTATTTT.

This clone was seen repeatedly, ten times or more. The CDR3 DNA reads TGTGCCATCAGTCCCGGGACTAGCGAGATCTTCAACTACAATGAGCAGTTCTTC. Translating gives CAISPGTSEIFNYNEQFF. The chain uses TRBV10-3 and TRBJ2-1, with 10 bases that match TRBD2. The CDR3 has 18 residues. V dropped 5 bases and J dropped 3; count of bases not matched to a gene: 13. Germline assignment: CDR1 ENHRY and CDR2 SYGVKD.

The chain couples TRBV5-1 to TRBJ2-3; possible D gene TRBD2, 7 bases. V was cut by 7 bases and J by 2 bases, with 17 bases left in between. Germline lookup yields CDR1 SGHRS and CDR2 YFSETQ. The CDR3 totals 15 residues. The CDR3, as DNA: TGCGCCAGCCAGACGGCGGGGGCCATCACAGATACGCAGTATTTT. It is translated as CASQTAGAITDTQYF.

The chain combines TRBV6-5 with TRBJ1-3; no clear D. The germline V gene encodes CDR1 MNHEY and CDR2 SVGAGI. The CDR3 has 15 residues. Trimming cost V 2 bases and J 2 bases, with 10 bases left between them. Written as DNA, the CDR3 is TGTGCCAGCAGTTACAGTCGGTACGCTGGAAACACCATATATTTT. Protein: CASSYSRYAGNTIYF.

The chain links TRBV28 to TRBJ2-7; D possibly corresponds to TRBD2 (5 bases). Trimming removed 3 bases at V and 1 base at J, with 16 bases between. The CDR3 loop spans 16 amino acids. CDR1 and CDR2 from the germline V gene are MDHEN and SYDVKM. CDR3 coding DNA: TGTGCCAGCAGTTTTGAGGGCGGCTTAGCTTCCTACGAGCAGTACTTC. Translated: CASSFEGGLASYEQYF.

The J gene is TRBJ2-7, the V gene TRBV10-3; 10 nucleotides match TRBD1. Germline V gene lookup returns CDR1 ENHRY and CDR2 SYGVKD. Trimming took 6 bases from V and 9 from J; bases not matched to a gene: 11. The CDR3 has 14 amino acids. The CDR3 protein is CAIRTGTGEGSQYF. Written as DNA, the CDR3 is TGTGCCATCAGAACCGGGACAGGGGAGGGGTCGCAGTACTTC.

V usage is TRBV10-2 and J usage is TRBJ2-3; TRBD1 might be the D (5 bases). V was cut by 0 bases and J by 2 bases, with 9 bases left in between. This CDR3 is built from 15 residues. The germline gives CDR1 WSHSY, CDR2 SAAADI. The CDR3 DNA is TGCGCCAGCAGTGAGTCAGGGGTTCCCACAGATACGCAGTATTTT. It encodes CASSESGVPTDTQYF.

The rearrangement uses TRBV6-1 and TRBJ1-1; 11 positions agree with TRBD1. V gave up 7 bases and J gave up 6 bases; unmatched junction bases: 7. The CDR3 consists of 14 residues. Germline assignment: CDR1 MNHNS and CDR2 SASEGT. CDR3 DNA sequence: TGTGCCAGCACTAGGGACAGGGGGGACGCTGAAGCTTTCTTT. Protein: CASTRDRGDAEAFF.

V usage is TRBV18 and J usage is TRBJ1-3, with unresolved D. CDR3 length: 13 amino acids. CDR1 is KGHSH and CDR2 is LQKENI in the germline V gene. V lost 2 bases and J lost 1, with 3 bases in between. The CDR3 spells CASSPSSGNTIYF. CDR3 DNA sequence: TGTGCCAGCTCACCATCTTCTGGAAACACCATATATTTT.